This passage covers 30 T cell receptor beta chains from one sample sequenced in a study of Ad26.COV2.S vaccination and SARS-CoV-2 variants. Data came from immunoSEQ multiplex PCR; TCRdb stores just in-frame clones and leaves some out. Of some 320,000 clones detected, 70% to 90% appear once; the ten largest clones hold under 2%. Treatment defined: about 20 received Ad26.COV2.S at low or high dose, single or two shots; 5 received placebo; per-sample allocation not given. Specimen acquisition occurred on day 63 following the initial vaccine or placebo injection. This specimen consisted of peripheral blood, obtained in a trial of Ad26.COV2.S vaccine versus placebo. The receptors were gathered from a person between 18 and 59 years old who received the Ad26.COV2.S COVID-19 vaccine or a placebo.

The J gene is TRBJ2-1, the V gene TRBV9, with D maybe TRBD2 (5 bases). CDR1 is SGDLS and CDR2 is YYNGEE in the germline V gene. The germline V and J ends were trimmed by 0 bases and 0 bases, with 19 bases remaining between them. The CDR3 consists of 19 residues. The chain's CDR3 is CASSVVGLPDSSSYNEQFF. The CDR3 DNA reads as TGTGCCAGCAGCGTAGTTGGACTTCCGGATTCAAGCTCCTACAATGAGCAGTTCTTC.

Here the CDR3 DNA reads TGTGCTAGTGGTTACGCCACAGGGCTTGGCGGGGGCCCTAATCCGCCATATGGCACAGATACGCAGTATTTT. This gives the protein CASGYATGLGGGPNPPYGTDTQYF. The chain is built from TRBV12-5 and TRBJ2-3, with TRBD2 as a possible D gene (7 bases). The CDR3 is 24 residues long. Per germline, CDR1 LGHNT and CDR2 FRNRAP. Trimming shortened V by 4 bases and J by 1 base, and 39 bases separated the two germline ends.

The J gene is TRBJ2-7, the V gene TRBV30; D gene unclear. Trimming took off 3 bases at V and 6 bases at J, with 15 bases between the two ends. The germline V gene encodes CDR1 GTSNPN and CDR2 SVGIG (reference sequence). The CDR3 extends over 13 amino acids. The CDR3 DNA follows: TGTGCCTGGAGGGGTGGGTCTTTCATCGAGCAGTACTTC. Translated, it gives CAWRGGSFIEQYF.

This clone was seen only once. The V call is TRBV4-1, the J call TRBJ1-1, with a tentative D call TRBD1 (5 bases). There are 14 residues in the CDR3. CDR1 and CDR2 from the germline V gene are MGHRA and YSYEKL. V lost 1 base to trimming and J lost 10 bases, with 16 bases between them. This CDR3 reads CASSQARSEGRAFF. CDR3 sequence (DNA): TGCGCCAGCAGCCAAGCAAGATCAGAGGGGCGAGCTTTCTTT.

This rearrangement joins TRBV9 to TRBJ1-6; 7 bases line up with TRBD1. V gave up 4 bases and J gave up 7 bases; unmatched junction bases: 5. CDR3 length: 14 residues. Germline CDR1 and CDR2: SGDLS and YYNGEE. CDR3 in DNA: TGTGCCAGCAGCCGACAGGGAGCGAATTCACCCCTCCACTTT. Protein sequence: CASSRQGANSPLHF.

This clone has only a few counts. V and J are TRBV6-2 or TRBV6-3 and TRBJ2-7; D perhaps matches TRBD2 (5 bases). Trimming pared 8 bases from V and 7 bases from J, leaving 12 bases between. This CDR3 region has 11 residues. The V gene's germline CDR1 is MNHEY and CDR2 SVGEGT. The CDR3 loop is CASGSRGEQYF. The CDR3 DNA reads as TGTGCCAGCGGTTCTCGGGGTGAGCAGTACTTC.

The genes are TRBV19 and TRBJ2-1; TRBD2 matches at 7 bases. The CDR3 is made up of 15 amino acids. V gave up 1 base and J gave up 5 bases; unmatched junction bases: 5. CDR1 LNHDA and CDR2 SQIVND come from the germline V gene (reference sequence). The CDR3 bases are TGTGCCAGTAGTATAGGCGGGGGTGGAAACAATGAGCAGTTCTTC. This encodes CASSIGGGGNNEQFF. Full variable domain (missing parts from reference TRBV19 and TRBJ2-1): DGGITQSPKYLFRKEGQNVTLSCEQNLNHDAMYWYRQDPGQGLRLIYYSQIVNDFQKGDIAEGYSVSREKKESFPLTVTSAQKNPTAFYLCASSIGGGGNNEQFFGPGTRLTVL.

This rearrangement joins TRBV5-1 to TRBJ1-4; 9 bases are shared with TRBD1. The CDR3 contains 14 residues. J was trimmed by 3 bases and V by 4 bases; bases with no gene match: 1. CDR1 is SGHRS and CDR2 is YFSETQ in the germline V gene. DNA for the CDR3: TGCGCCAGCAGCGGGACAGGGTCTAATGAAAAACTGTTTTTT. Its protein product is CASSGTGSNEKLFF. The whole variable domain, filled in from reference TRBV5-1 and TRBJ1-4, reads KAGVTQTPRYLIKTRGQQVTLSCSPISGHRSVSWYQQTPGQGLQFLFEYFSETQRNKGNFPGRFSGRQFSNSRSEMNVSTLELGDSALYLCASSGTGSNEKLFFGSGTQLSVL.

The chain is built from TRBV7-9 and TRBJ2-7, with a weak D call TRBD2 (7 bases). Trimming pared 1 base from V and 2 bases from J, leaving 12 bases between. The CDR3 loop spans 15 amino acids. Germline loops: CDR1 SEHNR, CDR2 FQNEAQ (reference sequence). The CDR3 sequence is CASSLGTGGPYEQYF. In DNA form, the CDR3 reads TGTGCCAGCAGCTTAGGAACGGGGGGCCCCTACGAGCAGTACTTC.

V is TRBV6-5 and J is TRBJ1-2, with D possibly being TRBD1 (6 bases). There are 13 residues in the CDR3. Germline V gene sequence: CDR1 MNHEY, CDR2 SVGAGI. Trimming removed 7 bases from V and 6 bases from J, with 15 bases in between. CDR3 protein: CASTEGQRDGYTF. The CDR3 DNA reads TGTGCCAGCACCGAAGGACAGCGGGATGGCTACACCTTC.

The V and J genes are TRBV4-3 and TRBJ1-2; 11 nucleotides line up with TRBD1. The CDR3 covers 14 residues. V was pared by 2 bases and J by 6 bases, with 2 bases of the junction left unmatched. Germline CDR1 and CDR2: LGHNA and YSLEER. In DNA form, the CDR3 reads TGCGCCAGCAGCCAATCGGACAGGGGGCATGGCTACACCTTC. Its translation: CASSQSDRGHGYTF.

This chain links TRBV6-5 with TRBJ2-5; 10 bases are a match to TRBD2. V gave up 6 bases and J gave up 6 bases; unmatched junction bases: 10. This CDR3 spans 15 amino acids. Germline V gene data show CDR1 as MNHEY and CDR2 as SVGAGI. The CDR3 spells CASRQQRGGRKTQYF. As DNA, the CDR3 is TGTGCCAGCAGGCAGCAGCGGGGGGGCCGAAAGACCCAGTACTTC.

The V gene is TRBV5-1, the J gene TRBJ2-5; D unclear. The CDR3 extends over 12 amino acids. The V end lost 0 bases, the J end lost 5 bases, and 5 bases lay between the germline ends. The germline CDR1 and CDR2 sequences are SGHRS and YFSETQ. CDR3 protein: CASSLGIETQYF. The CDR3 nucleotides read TGCGCCAGCAGCTTGGGGATCGAGACCCAGTACTTC.

The chain uses TRBV2 and TRBJ1-4, with D possibly TRBD1 on 6 matching bases. This CDR3 comprises 13 residues. CDR1 and CDR2 from the germline V gene are SNHLY and FYNNEI. V dropped 7 bases and J dropped 8 bases, with 14 bases sitting between them. CDR3 in amino acids: CASTFQGLEKLFF. The CDR3 region has the DNA TGTGCCAGCACTTTCCAGGGGTTGGAAAAACTGTTTTTT.

V is TRBV10-3 and J is TRBJ1-6, with 7 bases identical to TRBD1. Trimming at V came to 6 bases and at J to 4 bases, leaving 3 bases not matched to a gene. CDR1 is ENHRY and CDR2 is SYGVKD in the germline V gene. The CDR3 has 14 residues. The DNA of the CDR3 is TGTGCCATCAGGCCAGGGGGGTATAATTCACCCCTCCACTTT. Its protein product is CAIRPGGYNSPLHF.

The genes are TRBV5-4 and TRBJ1-4; possibly TRBD1 for D (6 bases). CDR1 and CDR2 from the germline V gene are SGHNT and YYREEE (reference sequence). V lost 4 bases, J lost 6 bases, and 19 bases lay in between. CDR3 length: 16 amino acids. The CDR3 region is CASSSWTGQSYEKLFF. CDR3 DNA sequence: TGTGCCAGCAGCAGTTGGACTGGACAGTCTTATGAAAAACTGTTTTTT.

This clone was observed once. The chain employs TRBV3-1 (or the pseudogene TRBV3-2) and TRBJ1-1; D is undetermined. Germline assignment: CDR1 LGHDT and CDR2 YNNKEL (reference sequence). The V and J ends lost 3 bases and 0 bases respectively, with 8 bases between them. The CDR3 has 14 amino acids. CDR3 coding DNA: TGTGCCAGCAGCCAGAGGGCCATGAACACTGAAGCTTTCTTT. Amino acids: CASSQRAMNTEAFF.

Comment on this clone: The same CDR3 is also encoded by other DNA sequences in this sample. The chain joins TRBV7-2 to TRBJ1-4, with TRBD1 matching over 9 bases. Germline loops: CDR1 SGHTA, CDR2 FQGNSA. Trimming at V came to 5 bases and at J to 8 bases, leaving 6 bases not matched to a gene. The CDR3 consists of 14 residues. The CDR3 coding sequence is TGTGCCAGCAGCCCGGGACAGGGCTCAGAAAAACTGTTTTTT. Its translation: CASSPGQGSEKLFF.

The DNA of the CDR3 is TGCGCCAGCAGATGGGCTAGCGGGGGAGAGACCCAGTACTTC. Residues: CASRWASGGETQYF. The rearrangement uses TRBV5-1 and TRBJ2-5; 10 nucleotides match TRBD2. The CDR3 has 14 residues. In germline, CDR1 is SGHRS, CDR2 YFSETQ. The ends lost 5 bases at V and 4 bases at J; junction bases unmatched: 5.

In this sample, this clone turned up a few times. CDR3 protein: CAWSSGTSGYNEQFF. CDR3 coding DNA: TGTGCCTGGTCATCCGGGACTAGCGGGTACAATGAGCAGTTCTTC. This chain uses TRBV30 with TRBJ2-1; 12 bases line up with TRBD2. V trimming: 5 bases; J trimming: 4 bases; junction bases outside the gene matches: 6. The germline gives CDR1 GTSNPN, CDR2 SVGIG (reference sequence). This CDR3 contains 15 residues.

The chain carries TRBV29-1 and TRBJ2-2, with a tentative D call TRBD2 (6 bases). V gave up 7 bases and J gave up 1 base, with 19 bases separating them. This CDR3 contains 16 residues. Germline V gene lookup returns CDR1 SQVTM and CDR2 ANQGSEA. The CDR3 DNA reads TGCAGCGCCCTCAAGGAGTGGGGACTGAACACCGGGGAGCTGTTTTTT. This codes for CSALKEWGLNTGELFF.

This clone was seen only a few times. The V gene is TRBV14, the J gene TRBJ2-2; D uncertain. V gave up 0 bases and J gave up 6 bases, with 8 bases separating them. This CDR3 spans 14 amino acids. From germline, CDR1 is SGHDN and CDR2 FVKESK. CDR3 in amino acids: CASSQEDFSGELFF. The CDR3 DNA reads TGTGCCAGCAGCCAAGAAGACTTCTCCGGGGAGCTGTTTTTT.

This sequence joins TRBV15 and TRBJ1-2, with a weak D call TRBD1 (5 bases). This CDR3 is 17 amino acids long. The germline gives CDR1 LNHNV, CDR2 YYDKDF (reference sequence). Trimming left V 1 base short and J 0 bases short, with 15 bases between. CDR3 loop: CATSRVGRVKTNYGYTF. DNA for the CDR3: TGTGCCACCAGCAGAGTGGGGCGGGTTAAGACTAACTATGGCTACACCTTC.

V and J are TRBV6-2 or TRBV6-3 and TRBJ2-2; D tentatively fits TRBD1 or TRBD2 (6 bases each). The CDR3 extends over 16 amino acids. Trimming took off 1 base at V and 2 bases at J, with 11 bases between the two ends. Germline V gives CDR1 MNHEY, CDR2 SVGEGT. This chain's CDR3 is CASSYYGGGNTGELFF. The CDR3 nucleotides read TGTGCCAGCAGTTACTATGGAGGGGGAAACACCGGGGAGCTGTTTTTT.

This clone was detected once. The chain uses TRBV2 and TRBJ2-4; TRBD2 might be the D (6 bases). The germline V and J ends were trimmed by 1 base and 7 bases, with 11 bases remaining between them. This CDR3 comprises 14 residues. Per germline, CDR1 SNHLY and CDR2 FYNNEI. CDR3 coding DNA: TGTGCCAGCAGTGAAGATGGGACTCCTAACATTCAGTACTTC. It specifies CASSEDGTPNIQYF. The complete variable domain, with remaining parts taken from reference TRBV2 and TRBJ2-4, reads EPEVTQTPSHQVTQMGQEVILRCVPISNHLYFYWYRQILGQKVEFLVSFYNNEISEKSEIFDDQFSVERPDGSNFTLKIRSTKLEDSAMYFCASSEDGTPNIQYFGAGTRLSVL.

This sequence joins TRBV6-5 and TRBJ1-2, with TRBD1 matching 9 bases. With V trimmed by 7 bases and J by 8 bases, 5 bases remained unmatched. Germline loops: CDR1 MNHEY, CDR2 SVGAGI. CDR3 length: 12 amino acids. CDR3 nucleotides: TGTGCCAGCACCGCACAGGGGGCCGGCTACACCTTC. Its protein product is CASTAQGAGYTF.

CDR3 sequence (DNA): TGTGCCAGCAGCTTAATCCCGGGGGTCCCTGGAAACACCATATATTTT. Translated, it gives CASSLIPGVPGNTIYF. The chain carries TRBV7-2 and TRBJ1-3; TRBD1 might be the D (5 bases). The germline V gene encodes CDR1 SGHTA and CDR2 FQGNSA. V lost 2 bases, J lost 2 bases, and 13 bases lay in between. The CDR3 spans 16 residues.

The V gene is TRBV6-6, the J gene TRBJ1-5, with TRBD1 matching over 11 bases. V was pared by 5 bases and J by 2 bases, with 8 bases of the junction left unmatched. Per the germline V gene, CDR1 is MNHNY and CDR2 is SVGAGI (reference sequence). This CDR3 is built from 17 residues. The CDR3 loop is CASSPPDRGRGNQPQHF. The DNA for the CDR3 is TGTGCCAGCAGTCCGCCGGACAGGGGGCGCGGCAATCAGCCCCAGCATTTT.

CDR3 nucleotide sequence: TGTGCCAGCAGTTTCCGACAAGATTCTCATGGCTACACCTTC. Amino acid sequence: CASSFRQDSHGYTF. V and J are TRBV27 and TRBJ1-2, with unresolved D. V was trimmed by 3 bases and J by 6 bases, leaving 14 bases between them. The V gene's germline CDR1 is MNHEY and CDR2 SMNVEV (reference sequence). The CDR3 spans 14 residues.

The rearrangement links TRBV7-2 to TRBJ1-6; a possible D gene is TRBD1 (5 bases). Germline CDR1 and CDR2: SGHTA and FQGNSA. Trimming stripped 5 bases from V and 8 bases from J, with 19 bases between. The CDR3 has 16 amino acids. Here the CDR3 DNA reads TGTGCCAGCAGCCCCGGGTCAGGGCATGGATATTCACCCCTCCACTTT. Translation: CASSPGSGHGYSPLHF.